These 30 T cell receptor beta chains were all obtained from the same sample, sequenced in a study of cytomegalovirus exposure and HLA in healthy donors. PCR used 60 Vbeta primers and 13 Jbeta primers. TCRdb's copy holds only in-frame clones and misses some; the assay was immunoSEQ multiplex PCR. The table has 55,000 to 80,000 clones, around 74% seen once; the top ten hold about 20%. Sequenced sample: PBMCs. The source is a young woman in good health and CMV-seropositive.

This clone was observed a few times. The chain recombines TRBV27 with TRBJ1-1; D unclear. Germline CDR1 is MNHEY and CDR2 is SMNVEV (reference sequence). The CDR3 totals 14 residues. With 2 bases removed from V and 7 bases from J, the gap between germline ends came to 14 bases. This CDR3 reads CASSLRGPGGEAFF. Here the CDR3 DNA reads TGTGCCAGCAGTTTACGGGGTCCGGGAGGTGAAGCTTTCTTT.

The chain couples TRBV4-2 to TRBJ1-5; TRBD1 might be the D (5 bases). The CDR3 runs 12 residues. Deletions cut 5 bases from V and 11 bases from J, with 13 bases between. Germline V gene lookup returns CDR1 LGHNA and CDR2 YNFKEQ. The CDR3 nucleotides read TGTGCCAGCAGCTCGGGAGACAGTTCCCAGCATTTT. It encodes CASSSGDSSQHF.

V and J are TRBV6-1 and TRBJ1-1; no definite D call. There are 13 residues in the CDR3. Per the germline V gene, CDR1 is MNHNS and CDR2 is SASEGT. With 5 bases removed from V and 3 bases from J, the gap between germline ends came to 10 bases. In DNA form, the CDR3 reads TGTGCCAGCAGTCGGGTTTTGGACACTGAAGCTTTCTTT. Its protein is CASSRVLDTEAFF.

The rearrangement links TRBV5-4 to TRBJ1-3, with D possibly matching TRBD1 (6 bases). The V gene's germline CDR1 is SGHNT and CDR2 YYREEE (reference sequence). This CDR3 region has 13 residues. Trimming stripped 3 bases from V and 4 bases from J, with 8 bases between. The CDR3 DNA sequence: TGTGCCAGCAGCTCGGACAGAGGAAACACCATATATTTT. Protein sequence: CASSSDRGNTIYF.

The chain is built from TRBV6-1 and TRBJ1-5; no firm D call. The V gene lost 8 bases and the J gene lost 5 bases, with 10 bases spanning the gap. CDR1 is MNHNS, CDR2 SASEGT, per germline. The CDR3 consists of 12 residues. The CDR3 DNA sequence: TGTGCCAGCGAGGACGGGGATCAGCCCCAGCATTTT. Its protein is CASEDGDQPQHF.

The chain employs TRBV4-2 and TRBJ2-7; 11 nucleotides match TRBD1. J lost 0 bases, V lost 4 bases, and 2 bases had no gene match. This CDR3 is 15 amino acids long. Germline-derived CDR1 and CDR2 are LGHNA and YNFKEQ. CDR3 coding DNA: TGTGCCAGCAGCCTCGGGACAGGGGGCTCCTACGAGCAGTACTTC. Protein product: CASSLGTGGSYEQYF.

The chain employs TRBV4-3 and TRBJ2-7; TRBD2 aligns across 9 bases. This CDR3 spans 17 amino acids. The ends lost 0 bases at V and 5 bases at J; junction bases unmatched: 11. Germline V gives CDR1 LGHNA, CDR2 YSLEER. The CDR3 sequence is CASSQERSGRFHHEQYF. CDR3 nucleotides: TGCGCCAGCAGCCAAGAGCGGAGCGGGAGGTTCCACCACGAGCAGTACTTC.

The chain uses TRBV29-1 and TRBJ2-7; D call uncertain. Germline CDR1 is SQVTM and CDR2 is ANQGSEA. The CDR3 is 13 amino acids. V gave up 4 bases and J gave up 3 bases, with 13 bases separating them. This chain's CDR3 is CSVGVVGGYEQYF. The CDR3 region has the DNA TGCAGCGTTGGGGTTGTTGGCGGCTACGAGCAGTACTTC.

The chain links TRBV4-3 to TRBJ2-5; tentatively, D is TRBD2 (6 bases). The germline gives CDR1 LGHNA, CDR2 YSLEER. The CDR3 loop spans 13 amino acids. V was shortened by 2 bases and J by 2 bases, with 6 bases between the two germline ends. CDR3 in amino acids: CASSQRGQETQYF. CDR3 in DNA: TGCGCCAGCAGCCAACGGGGGCAAGAGACCCAGTACTTC.

The V gene is TRBV4-1, the J gene TRBJ2-7, with D possibly matching TRBD1 (5 bases). Trimming removed 0 bases from V and 1 base from J, with 10 bases in between. Germline V gene lookup returns CDR1 MGHRA and CDR2 YSYEKL. This CDR3 region has 15 residues. The CDR3 protein is CASSQDPTVSYEQYF. The CDR3 coding sequence is TGCGCCAGCAGCCAAGATCCGACAGTGTCCTACGAGCAGTACTTC.

V gene TRBV27 combines with J gene TRBJ2-7, with unresolved D. V was pared by 8 bases and J by 2 bases, with 7 bases between. The CDR3 has 11 amino acids. Germline V gene data show CDR1 as MNHEY and CDR2 as SMNVEV (reference sequence). CDR3 DNA sequence: TGTGCCAGCGGTGGCCCCTACGAGCAGTACTTC. Protein product: CASGGPYEQYF.

The rearrangement joins TRBV30 to TRBJ2-5; the D gene is possibly TRBD2 (6 bases). The CDR3 extends over 14 amino acids. With 2 bases removed from V and 5 bases from J, the gap between germline ends came to 15 bases. Germline CDR1 reads GTSNPN; CDR2 reads SVGIG (reference sequence). The CDR3 region has the DNA TGTGCCTGGAGTATCCGACTAGATGGGGAGACCCAGTACTTC. Encoded protein: CAWSIRLDGETQYF.

This clone was detected only a few times. The chain joins TRBV6-1 to TRBJ1-2; weak D call: TRBD1 (5 bases). V gave up 6 bases and J gave up 4 bases, with 18 bases separating them. Germline loops: CDR1 MNHNS, CDR2 SASEGT. The CDR3 extends over 15 amino acids. Written as DNA, the CDR3 is TGTGCCAGCAGCCAAGGGGCTGATCCCTTCTATGGCTACACCTTC. The encoded protein is CASSQGADPFYGYTF.

This sequence joins TRBV30 and TRBJ2-7; 8 bases map to TRBD2. V lost 0 bases and J lost 5; bases outside the gene matches: 3. The CDR3 is 13 amino acids. In germline, CDR1 is GTSNPN, CDR2 SVGIG (reference sequence). Here the CDR3 DNA reads TGTGCCTGGAGTGTCCATAGCGGGAACGAGCAGTACTTC. Its translation is CAWSVHSGNEQYF.

The V and J genes are TRBV10-1 and TRBJ1-2; 7 positions agree with TRBD1. This CDR3 is 13 amino acids long. Unmatched junction bases numbered 12, after V lost 9 bases and J lost 8 bases. Germline V gene lookup returns CDR1 WNHNN and CDR2 SYGVQD (reference sequence). The CDR3 sequence is CASANDRVGGYTF. Here the CDR3 DNA reads TGCGCCAGTGCGAACGACAGGGTGGGAGGCTACACCTTC.

This chain uses TRBV7-3 with TRBJ1-1; TRBD1 matches 8 bases. J lost 4 bases, V lost 5 bases, and 9 bases had no gene match. Germline V lookup: CDR1 SGHTA, CDR2 FQGTGA. CDR3 length equals 15 residues. DNA for the CDR3: TGTGCCAGCAGCCTAGGACAGGGTTATATCACTGAAGCTTTCTTT. Its translation is CASSLGQGYITEAFF.

This chain joins TRBV6-5 and TRBJ1-6; the match to TRBD1 covers 7 bases. Per the germline V gene, CDR1 is MNHEY and CDR2 is SVGAGI. The trim removed 6 bases at V and 9 bases at J, leaving 5 bases unmatched. The CDR3 loop spans 13 amino acids. The CDR3 here is CASRGTASSPLHF. DNA of the CDR3: TGTGCCAGCAGAGGGACAGCGTCTTCACCCCTCCACTTT.

This clone was picked up one time. V usage is TRBV30 and J usage is TRBJ2-5, with TRBD2 identical over 8 bases. With V trimmed by 5 bases and J by 7 bases, 9 bases remained unmatched. The CDR3 consists of 13 residues. The germline gives CDR1 GTSNPN, CDR2 SVGIG (reference sequence). In DNA, the CDR3 is TGTGCCTGGGCTTGGGACGGGAGGGGGACCCAGTACTTC. It yields the protein CAWAWDGRGTQYF.

The chain has TRBV19 and TRBJ2-5, with a weak D call TRBD1 (6 bases). Germline V gene lookup returns CDR1 LNHDA and CDR2 SQIVND (reference sequence). Trimming left V 3 bases short and J 4 bases short, with 9 bases between. This CDR3 contains 13 residues. The CDR3, as DNA: TGTGCCAGTAGTATCCGCAGGGGAGAGACCCAGTACTTC. Translation: CASSIRRGETQYF.

The chain carries TRBV6-1 and TRBJ1-2; no clear D gene. The CDR3 runs to 13 residues. The germline CDR1 and CDR2 sequences are MNHNS and SASEGT. V was pared by 3 bases and J by 2 bases, with 7 bases between. The DNA for the CDR3 is TGTGCCAGCAGTGAGGAGAGAAACTATGGCTACACCTTC. Protein product: CASSEERNYGYTF.

Remarks on this clone: Relative to the germline gene, one junction end is altered; a read error may explain this. This sequence joins TRBV7-7 and TRBJ2-1; perhaps TRBD2 as D (6 bases). The CDR3 length is 15 residues. The germline V gene has CDR1 SSHAT and CDR2 FNYEAQ (reference sequence). Written as DNA, the CDR3 is TGTGCTAGCAGCTTAGCCGGAGGGCCCTACAATGAGCAGTTCTTC. Protein sequence: CASSLAGGPYNEQFF.

The V and J genes are TRBV6-1 and TRBJ1-1; possibly TRBD1 for D (6 bases). Germline V gene lookup returns CDR1 MNHNS and CDR2 SASEGT. The V end lost 6 bases, the J end lost 1 base, and 12 bases lay between the germline ends. The CDR3 sequence is 14 residues long. The CDR3 bases are TGTGCCAGCAGCTATGGACAGTGGAACACTGAAGCTTTCTTT. This gives the protein CASSYGQWNTEAFF.

The chain carries TRBV29-1 and TRBJ2-7, with D perhaps matching TRBD1 (6 bases). The CDR3 loop spans 13 amino acids. V lost 5 bases to trimming and J lost 1 base, with 12 bases between them. Germline V lookup: CDR1 SQVTM, CDR2 ANQGSEA. The CDR3 sequence: CSVPSTGSYEQYF. In nucleotides, the CDR3 is TGCAGCGTTCCCTCGACAGGATCCTACGAGCAGTACTTC.

The rearrangement links TRBV11-2 to TRBJ2-7; 7 bases match TRBD1. CDR3 length equals 13 residues. CDR1 is SGHAT and CDR2 is FQNNGV in the germline V gene. Unmatched junction bases numbered 6, after V lost 5 bases and J lost 5 bases. CDR3 sequence: CASSNTGVHEQYF. The CDR3 nucleotides are TGTGCCAGCAGCAATACAGGGGTACACGAGCAGTACTTC.

V and J are TRBV5-1 and TRBJ2-7; D possibly corresponds to TRBD2 (6 bases). The length of the CDR3 is 12 residues. The germline V gene has CDR1 SGHRS and CDR2 YFSETQ. Trimming pared 5 bases from V and 3 bases from J, leaving 9 bases between. The chain's CDR3 is CASSVGGYEQYF. The CDR3 bases are TGCGCCAGCAGTGTCGGGGGCTACGAGCAGTACTTC.

The chain employs TRBV7-2 and TRBJ2-5, with D maybe TRBD2 (7 bases). V lost 6 bases and J lost 5, with 16 bases in between. The CDR3 sequence is 14 residues long. Germline V lookup: CDR1 SGHTA, CDR2 FQGNSA. The CDR3 spells CASRAGQIRETQYF. The CDR3 nucleotides read TGTGCCAGCAGAGCGGGACAAATCCGGGAGACCCAGTACTTC.

This clone was observed once. V is TRBV30 and J is TRBJ1-5, with D perhaps TRBD1 (5 bases). CDR1 is GTSNPN, CDR2 SVGIG, per germline (reference sequence). V lost 3 bases and J 4 bases, leaving 13 bases between the germline ends. This CDR3 is 14 amino acids long. The CDR3 region is CAWSRTGNNQPQHF. DNA of the CDR3: TGTGCCTGGAGCAGAACAGGTAATAATCAGCCCCAGCATTTT.

The CDR3: CSVRTDSSYEQYF. Here the CDR3 DNA reads TGCAGCGTTAGGACAGATTCTTCCTACGAGCAGTACTTC. The rearrangement joins TRBV29-1 to TRBJ2-7; a weak D match, TRBD1 (6 bases). Germline V gene data show CDR1 as SQVTM and CDR2 as ANQGSEA. Deletions cut 5 bases from V and 1 base from J, with 12 bases between. The CDR3 sequence is 13 residues long.

J is TRBJ2-7 and V is TRBV9, with 7 bases aligning to TRBD2. The CDR3 length is 14 residues. V lost 3 bases and J lost 5; bases outside the gene matches: 8. Germline loops: CDR1 SGDLS, CDR2 YYNGEE. CDR3 in DNA: TGTGCCAGCAGCGCGAGCGGGATAACTGACGAGCAGTACTTC. It yields the protein CASSASGITDEQYF.

The CDR3 DNA reads TGTGCCAGCAGCTTAGGGGCAGCCTATGGCTACACCTTC. It codes for CASSLGAAYGYTF. The rearrangement joins TRBV7-2 to TRBJ1-2; no definite D call. The CDR3 is 13 amino acids. Per the germline V gene, CDR1 is SGHTA and CDR2 is FQGNSA. Trimming removed 1 base from V and 4 bases from J, with 7 bases in between.